The 7 T cell receptor beta chains reported below all come from one sample, sequenced in a study of cytomegalovirus exposure and HLA in healthy donors. PCR involved 60 Vbeta and 13 Jbeta primers. Sequenced by immunoSEQ multiplex PCR; TCRdb stores in-frame clones only, minus some. Found here are about 150,000 clones, 70% to 90% of them singletons; the top ten hold around 2%. Sequenced material: PBMCs. The receptor set was obtained from a woman younger than 30 in good health and CMV-seronegative.

The CDR3 coding sequence is TGTGCCAGCAGCTTACTTCTCGGGGCCTACGAGCAGTACTTC. Protein sequence: CASSLLLGAYEQYF. The chain has TRBV11-2 and TRBJ2-7; D possibly corresponds to TRBD2 (5 bases). The CDR3 runs 14 residues. Germline V gene sequence: CDR1 SGHAT, CDR2 FQNNGV. Trimming left V 2 bases short and J 2 bases short, with 10 bases between.

This chain uses TRBV5-1 with TRBJ1-1, with D unclear. In germline, CDR1 is SGHRS, CDR2 YFSETQ. Trimming shortened V by 0 bases and J by 0 bases, and 9 bases separated the two germline ends. The CDR3 is 15 residues long. CDR3 in DNA: TGCGCCAGCAGCTTGGCTCCGGGTCTGAACACTGAAGCTTTCTTT. Its translation is CASSLAPGLNTEAFF. Complete variable domain (other parts from reference TRBV5-1 and TRBJ1-1): KAGVTQTPRYLIKTRGQQVTLSCSPISGHRSVSWYQQTPGQGLQFLFEYFSETQRNKGNFPGRFSGRQFSNSRSEMNVSTLELGDSALYLCASSLAPGLNTEAFFGQGTRLTVV.

The V call is TRBV28, the J call TRBJ2-1; 9 bases align to TRBD2. V shed 6 bases, J shed 10 bases, and the junction held 4 bases outside the gene matches. CDR1 is MDHEN and CDR2 is SYDVKM in the germline V gene. The CDR3 is made up of 12 amino acids. CDR3 sequence (DNA): TGTGCCAGCAGCCACGGACTAGCGGAGCAGTTCTTC. Translation: CASSHGLAEQFF.

The rearrangement uses TRBV13 and TRBJ2-7; 7 positions agree with TRBD1. V trimming: 5 bases; J trimming: 1 base; junction bases outside the gene matches: 8. This CDR3 is built from 15 residues. Germline CDR1 PRHDT, CDR2 FYEKMQ (reference sequence). The CDR3 bases are TGTGCCAGCAGCGGGACCGGGACAGCTTCCTACGAGCAGTACTTC. Its translation: CASSGTGTASYEQYF. The whole variable domain, filled in from reference TRBV13 and TRBJ2-7, reads AAGVIQSPRHLIKEKRETATLKCYPIPRHDTVYWYQQGPGQDPQFLISFYEKMQSDKGSIPDRFSAQQFSDYHSELNMSSLELGDSALYFCASSGTGTASYEQYFGPGTRLTVT.

This clone is a singleton in its sample. The gene calls are TRBV5-4 and TRBJ2-5; weak D call: TRBD2 (6 bases). CDR1 SGHNT and CDR2 YYREEE come from the germline V gene (reference sequence). The CDR3 spans 15 residues. The V end was cut by 6 bases, the J end by 3 bases, with 18 bases between. CDR3: CASTPQAGGKETQYF. CDR3 nucleotides: TGTGCCAGCACCCCCCAAGCGGGCGGGAAAGAGACCCAGTACTTC.

The CDR3 sequence: CASSQDHGPGELFF. The CDR3 bases are TGCGCCAGCAGCCAAGATCATGGCCCCGGGGAGCTGTTTTTT. The genes are TRBV4-3 and TRBJ2-2; D is unresolved. Germline V lookup: CDR1 LGHNA, CDR2 YSLEER. This CDR3 spans 14 amino acids. V was pared by 0 bases and J by 6 bases, with 8 bases between.

This chain connects TRBV14 to TRBJ2-7; TRBD1 matches 8 bases. After removal of 4 bases from V and 7 bases from J, the junction contained 12 bases not matched to a gene. This CDR3 is 15 amino acids long. In germline, CDR1 is SGHDN, CDR2 FVKESK. The CDR3 DNA reads as TGTGCCAGCAGCCCTCAGGGGGCCGGGCCTTGGGAGCAGTACTTC. Encoded protein: CASSPQGAGPWEQYF.